The 19 T cell receptor beta chains listed next were all sequenced from one sample in a study of shared clonotypes between healthy human individuals. Sequencing used immunoSEQ multiplex PCR; TCRdb keeps in-frame clones, though not all of them. In the table there are 150,000 to 200,000 clones, approximately 61% of which are singletons. Sequenced material: memory CD4+ T cells sorted from blood. Subset meaning: CD45RA-negative fraction. These receptors came from a man under 40 in good health.

The chain carries TRBV5-8 and TRBJ1-2, with 9 bases aligning to TRBD1. The CDR3 spans 15 residues. V lost 2 bases and J lost 6; bases outside the gene matches: 8. The germline gives CDR1 SGHTS, CDR2 YDEGEE. CDR3 DNA sequence: TGTGCCAGCAGCTTTGGGGACAGGGAATCACATGGCTACACCTTC. Protein: CASSFGDRESHGYTF.

The V and J genes are TRBV18 and TRBJ2-7; the match to TRBD1 covers 10 bases. Germline CDR1 KGHSH, CDR2 LQKENI. V shed 4 bases and J 1 base; nucleotides not matched to a gene: 13. This CDR3 spans 18 amino acids. The DNA of the CDR3 is TGTGCCAGCTCACAAGGTGTTATGGGACAGGGGTGGTCCTACGAGCAGTACTTC. It is translated as CASSQGVMGQGWSYEQYF.

The chain recombines TRBV6-5 with TRBJ1-1; D may be TRBD1 (5 bases). V was cut by 0 bases and J by 4 bases, with 6 bases left in between. Germline CDR1 and CDR2: MNHEY and SVGAGI. This CDR3 is built from 13 residues. CDR3 loop: CASSYSQGTEAFF. The CDR3 nucleotides read TGTGCCAGCAGTTACTCGCAGGGCACTGAAGCTTTCTTT.

This chain uses TRBV6-5 with TRBJ2-4; D call uncertain. The CDR3 is 16 residues long. V was shortened by 0 bases and J by 1 base, with 10 bases between the two germline ends. Germline V gene data show CDR1 as MNHEY and CDR2 as SVGAGI. The CDR3 DNA is TGTGCCAGCAGTTACTCTTTTAGCTCCGCCAAAAACATTCAGTACTTC. It codes for CASSYSFSSAKNIQYF.

The V and J genes are TRBV11-2 and TRBJ1-5; no reliable D call. The CDR3 consists of 15 residues. The germline gives CDR1 SGHAT, CDR2 FQNNGV. Trimming shortened V by 0 bases and J by 2 bases, and 8 bases separated the two germline ends. The CDR3 DNA sequence: TGTGCCAGCAGCTTAGATCGTGGGGGCAATCAGCCCCAGCATTTT. It translates to CASSLDRGGNQPQHF.

The rearrangement links TRBV7-8 to TRBJ2-7; TRBD1 matches at 8 bases. Germline lookup yields CDR1 SGHVS and CDR2 FQNEAQ. The CDR3 totals 13 residues. Trimming cost V 5 bases and J 10 bases; bases outside gene matches: 10. CDR3 loop: CASSRRLDREQYF. The CDR3 DNA is TGTGCCAGCAGCCGACGCCTGGACAGGGAACAGTACTTC.

The chain couples TRBV9 to TRBJ2-7; unclear D gene. In germline, CDR1 is SGDLS, CDR2 YYNGEE. V shed 5 bases and J shed 6 bases, with 18 bases lying between them. The CDR3 length is 14 residues. CDR3 in amino acids: CASSKDRWAPEQYF. CDR3 coding DNA: TGTGCCAGCAGTAAGGACCGTTGGGCCCCCGAGCAGTACTTC. Together with reference TRBV9 and TRBJ2-7, the CDR3 gives the full variable domain: DSGVTQTPKHLITATGQRVTLRCSPRSGDLSVYWYQQSLDQGLQFLIQYYNGEERAKGNILERFSAQQFPDLHSELNLSSLELGDSALYFCASSKDRWAPEQYFGPGTRLTVT.

J is TRBJ1-1 and V is TRBV9; D not certain. The CDR3 has 14 residues. Germline lookup yields CDR1 SGDLS and CDR2 YYNGEE. The germline V and J ends were trimmed by 0 bases and 4 bases, with 10 bases remaining between them. In DNA form, the CDR3 reads TGTGCCAGCAGCGTAGGGGCCGGGGTCACTGAAGCTTTCTTT. Protein: CASSVGAGVTEAFF.

The genes are TRBV4-2 and TRBJ2-6, with 11 bases fitting TRBD2. Per the germline V gene, CDR1 is LGHNA and CDR2 is YNFKEQ. V lost 4 bases to trimming and J lost 3 bases; unmatched junction nucleotides: 23. The CDR3 runs 23 residues. CDR3 bases: TGTGCCAGCAGCCCGCAGTGGACAGGGACGGCTAGCGGGAGGAAGTATGGGGCCAACGTCCTGACTTTC. Encoded protein: CASSPQWTGTASGRKYGANVLTF.

The chain links TRBV7-9 to TRBJ1-4; no firm D call. Trimming shortened V by 0 bases and J by 0 bases, and 8 bases separated the two germline ends. The CDR3 contains 16 residues. CDR1 SEHNR and CDR2 FQNEAQ come from the germline V gene (reference sequence). The CDR3: CASSLAGHATNEKLFF. The DNA of the CDR3 is TGTGCCAGCAGCTTAGCTGGGCATGCAACTAATGAAAAACTGTTTTTT.

Concerning this clone itself: The same CDR3 also results from other DNA sequences found in this sample. This sequence joins TRBV7-2 and TRBJ2-2; 9 bases match TRBD1. This CDR3 has 15 amino acids. The junction had 4 bases not matched to a gene; V was cut back by 5 bases and J by 3 bases. CDR1 and CDR2 from the germline V gene are SGHTA and FQGNSA. The CDR3 loop reads CASSRDRVDTGELFF. Here the CDR3 DNA reads TGTGCCAGCAGCCGGGACAGGGTGGACACCGGGGAGCTGTTTTTT.

The genes are TRBV18 and TRBJ1-4; D is unclear. The V gene lost 3 bases and the J gene lost 6 bases, with 11 bases spanning the gap. This CDR3 contains 14 residues. Germline values: CDR1 KGHSH, CDR2 LQKENI. DNA of the CDR3: TGTGCCAGCTCACCGAGTGAGAGAGATGAAAAACTGTTTTTT. Amino acids: CASSPSERDEKLFF.

The chain uses TRBV5-4 and TRBJ2-5; 14 bases agree with TRBD2. Trimming removed 2 bases from V and 5 bases from J; junction bases left unmatched: 5. Germline V gene data show CDR1 as SGHNT and CDR2 as YYREEE (reference sequence). The CDR3 sequence is 16 residues long. The CDR3 coding sequence is TGTGCCAGCAGCTTCCGACGACTAGCGGGAGGGGAGACCCAGTACTTC. Its translation is CASSFRRLAGGETQYF.

With respect to this clone: This same CDR3 is encoded by further DNA sequences in the sample. CDR3: CASSLGQGNEKLFF. CDR3 in DNA: TGCGCCAGCAGCCTGGGACAGGGGAATGAAAAACTGTTTTTT. The chain employs TRBV5-1 and TRBJ1-4, with TRBD1 matching 10 bases. The CDR3 has 14 residues. V lost 4 bases and J lost 5; bases outside the gene matches: 2. CDR1 and CDR2 from the germline V gene are SGHRS and YFSETQ.

This clone was seen only once. The chain combines TRBV19 with TRBJ2-1; 9 nucleotides align to TRBD2. Germline CDR1 reads LNHDA; CDR2 reads SQIVND (reference sequence). J was trimmed by 9 bases and V by 6 bases; bases with no gene match: 15. This CDR3 region has 16 residues. CDR3 region: CASSGLVAGGGTEQFF. The CDR3, as DNA: TGTGCCAGTAGCGGTCTGGTGGCGGGAGGGGGGACTGAGCAGTTCTTC.

In regard to this clone: A much larger clone differs by one base, so this may be a read error. Other DNA sequences in this sample translate to the same CDR3. The chain has TRBV7-9 and TRBJ1-1; a possible D gene is TRBD1 (5 bases). CDR3 length: 13 amino acids. The germline V gene encodes CDR1 SEHNR and CDR2 FQNEAQ (reference sequence). V lost 2 bases to trimming and J lost 1 base, with 5 bases between them. CDR3 sequence reads: CASSLQGNTEAFF. The DNA of the CDR3 is TGTGCCAGCAGCTTACAGGGGAACACTGAAGCTTTCTTT.

The rearrangement uses TRBV4-3 and TRBJ2-1; the D is unclear. The V and J ends lost 1 base and 7 bases respectively, with 8 bases between them. The V gene's germline CDR1 is LGHNA and CDR2 YSLEER. The CDR3 totals 13 residues. Here the CDR3 reads CASSQGLRNEQFF. In DNA form, the CDR3 reads TGCGCCAGCAGCCAAGGACTCCGGAATGAGCAGTTCTTC.

This clone appeared once. J is TRBJ2-7 and V is TRBV6-5; D unresolved. V was shortened by 2 bases and J by 0 bases, with 11 bases between the two germline ends. The CDR3 extends over 15 amino acids. From germline, CDR1 is MNHEY and CDR2 SVGAGI. CDR3 sequence reads: CASSYRSTSSYEQYF. CDR3 coding DNA: TGTGCCAGCAGTTACAGGTCCACGAGCTCCTACGAGCAGTACTTC.

The V gene is TRBV27, the J gene TRBJ2-2; D perhaps matches TRBD2 (6 bases). Germline loops: CDR1 MNHEY, CDR2 SMNVEV (reference sequence). CDR3 size: 15 residues. Trimming shortened V by 5 bases and J by 3 bases, and 13 bases separated the two germline ends. In DNA form, the CDR3 reads TGTGCCAGCAGTCCCCGGAGGGCCGACACCGGGGAGCTGTTTTTT. Translated, it gives CASSPRRADTGELFF.